The 9 T cell receptor beta chains below all came from one sample that was sequenced in a study of vaccination effects on CD4 cells after COVID-19. Under the ViraFEST assay, PBMC were stimulated with viral peptide pools so that antigen-specific CD4+ T cells expanded. Sequencing was performed afterwards. Cells that had been cultured for ten to eleven days were the source of isolated CD4+ T cells. Vaccinated recipients, who were negative for nucleocapsid antibodies, had no history of SARS-CoV-2 infection. The assay was immunoSEQ multiplex PCR, and TCRdb's table has in-frame clones only and misses some. The sample carries 70,000 or so clones, about four fifths recorded once. The antigens these receptors bind are not known. The sample in question was CD4+ T cells from PBMCs cultured with HCoV-NL63 spike peptides, obtained before COVID-19 vaccination. The receptor set was obtained from a human donor who received a COVID-19 vaccine.

Only one count was recorded for this clone. V is TRBV11-2 and J is TRBJ2-1; the match to TRBD1 covers 7 bases. V lost 8 bases to trimming and J lost 4 bases; unmatched junction nucleotides: 11. Germline CDR1 reads SGHAT; CDR2 reads FQNNGV. The CDR3 has 15 amino acids. The CDR3, as DNA: TGTGCCAGCCGCCAAACCGGGACAGCTTACAATGAGCAGTTCTTC. This gives the protein CASRQTGTAYNEQFF.

There are a few counts of this clone. The V and J genes are TRBV7-2 and TRBJ2-4; 7 bases are a match to TRBD2. The CDR3 sequence is 14 residues long. The V and J ends lost 2 bases and 9 bases, in that order; junction bases with no gene match: 7. Germline values: CDR1 SGHTA, CDR2 FQGNSA. CDR3 protein: CASSLLGGSVIQYF. CDR3 nucleotide sequence: TGTGCCAGCAGCTTATTGGGAGGGTCTGTCATTCAGTACTTC.

The rearrangement links TRBV5-1 to TRBJ1-3; D is uncertain. This CDR3 comprises 15 residues. The ends were cut back, 3 bases at V and 0 bases at J, with 10 bases in the middle. CDR1 and CDR2 (germline): SGHRS, YFSETQ. The DNA for the CDR3 is TGCGCCAGCAGCTCGAGTGGAATCTCTGGAAACACCATATATTTT. Translated: CASSSSGISGNTIYF.

This chain uses TRBV19 with TRBJ1-5; maybe TRBD1 (6 bases). CDR3 length: 16 amino acids. CDR1 LNHDA and CDR2 SQIVND come from the germline V gene (reference sequence). V lost 5 bases and J lost 4, with 18 bases in between. As DNA, the CDR3 is TGTGCCAGTAGTCCGACCTCGGGGGCCTTGAATCAGCCCCAGCATTTT. It specifies CASSPTSGALNQPQHF. Complete variable domain (other parts from reference TRBV19 and TRBJ1-5): DGGITQSPKYLFRKEGQNVTLSCEQNLNHDAMYWYRQDPGQGLRLIYYSQIVNDFQKGDIAEGYSVSREKKESFPLTVTSAQKNPTAFYLCASSPTSGALNQPQHFGDGTRLSIL.

The chain employs TRBV9 and TRBJ1-1; the D gene is possibly TRBD1 (5 bases). Germline CDR1 SGDLS, CDR2 YYNGEE. Trimming cost V 6 bases and J 2 bases, with 20 bases left between them. The CDR3 contains 16 residues. This CDR3 reads CASTPWGDPSNTEAFF. CDR3 DNA: TGTGCCAGCACCCCCTGGGGGGACCCGTCCAACACTGAAGCTTTCTTT.

V is TRBV30 and J is TRBJ1-1; D remains unclear. Trimming stripped 0 bases from V and 3 bases from J, with 8 bases between. The length of the CDR3 is 13 residues. CDR1 GTSNPN and CDR2 SVGIG come from the germline V gene (reference sequence). CDR3: CAWSVGTDTEAFF. CDR3 nucleotide sequence: TGTGCCTGGAGTGTAGGAACGGACACTGAAGCTTTCTTT. The variable domain in full, completed from reference TRBV30 and TRBJ1-1, reads SQTIHQWPATLVQPVGSPLSLECTVEGTSNPNLYWYRQAAGRGLQLLFYSVGIGQISSEVPQNLSASRPQDRQFILSSKKLLLSDSGFYLCAWSVGTDTEAFFGQGTRLTVV.

This clone was counted a few times. V is TRBV27 and J is TRBJ2-2; D unclear. Germline CDR1 is MNHEY and CDR2 is SMNVEV (reference sequence). V was shortened by 6 bases and J by 4 bases, with 12 bases between the two germline ends. This CDR3 is built from 14 residues. Written as DNA, the CDR3 is TGTGCCAGCAGCTCGAGTCGGGTCACCGGGGAGCTGTTTTTT. Translated: CASSSSRVTGELFF.

This sequence joins TRBV11-2 and TRBJ1-3; D not resolved. Germline V CDR1 and CDR2: SGHAT, FQNNGV. The CDR3 consists of 18 residues. V lost 4 bases, J lost 0 bases, and 19 bases lay in between. The CDR3, as DNA: TGTGCCAGCAGCTATTTTGCGACCGGGGTGAGCTCTGGAAACACCATATATTTT. It yields the protein CASSYFATGVSSGNTIYF.

This clone has a single count. The V call is TRBV5-1, the J call TRBJ2-2, with 7 bases that match TRBD2. With V trimmed by 0 bases and J by 6 bases, 8 bases remained unmatched. The germline V gene encodes CDR1 SGHRS and CDR2 YFSETQ. The CDR3 extends over 16 amino acids. The CDR3 sequence: CASSLGGLGGSGELFF. The CDR3, as DNA: TGCGCCAGCAGCTTGGGAGGTTTGGGGGGGTCCGGGGAGCTGTTTTTT.